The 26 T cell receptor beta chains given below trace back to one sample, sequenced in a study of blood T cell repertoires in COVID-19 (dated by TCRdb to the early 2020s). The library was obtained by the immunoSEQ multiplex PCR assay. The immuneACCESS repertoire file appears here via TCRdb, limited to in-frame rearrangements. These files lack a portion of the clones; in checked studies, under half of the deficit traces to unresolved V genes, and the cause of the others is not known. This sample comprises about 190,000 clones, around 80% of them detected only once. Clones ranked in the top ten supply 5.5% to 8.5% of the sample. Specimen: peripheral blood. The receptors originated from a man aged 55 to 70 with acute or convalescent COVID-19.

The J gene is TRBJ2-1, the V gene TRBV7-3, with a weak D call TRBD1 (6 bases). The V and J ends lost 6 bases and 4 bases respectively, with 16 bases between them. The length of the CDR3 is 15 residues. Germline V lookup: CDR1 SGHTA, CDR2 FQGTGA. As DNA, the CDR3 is TGTGCCAGCAGAAACCCTGGACAGCATTACAATGAGCAGTTCTTC. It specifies CASRNPGQHYNEQFF.

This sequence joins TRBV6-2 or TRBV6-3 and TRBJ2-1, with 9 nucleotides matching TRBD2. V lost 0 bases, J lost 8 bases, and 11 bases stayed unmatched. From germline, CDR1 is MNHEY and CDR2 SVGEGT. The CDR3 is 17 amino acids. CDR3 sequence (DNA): TGTGCCAGCAGTTACTCGATGTTGTCTAGCGGGAACGATGAGCAGTTCTTC. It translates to CASSYSMLSSGNDEQFF.

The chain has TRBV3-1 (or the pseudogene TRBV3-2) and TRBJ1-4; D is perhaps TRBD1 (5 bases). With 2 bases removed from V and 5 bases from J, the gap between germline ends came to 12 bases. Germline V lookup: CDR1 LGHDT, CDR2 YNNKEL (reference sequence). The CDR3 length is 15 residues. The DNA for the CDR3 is TGTGCCAGCAGCCAACGGCAGGGTCAAAATGAAAAACTGTTTTTT. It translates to CASSQRQGQNEKLFF.

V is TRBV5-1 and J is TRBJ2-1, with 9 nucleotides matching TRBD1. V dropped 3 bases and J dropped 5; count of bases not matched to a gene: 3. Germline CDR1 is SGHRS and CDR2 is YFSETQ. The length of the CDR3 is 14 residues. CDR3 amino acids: CASSWDRANNEQFF. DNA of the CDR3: TGCGCCAGCAGCTGGGACAGGGCTAACAATGAGCAGTTCTTC.

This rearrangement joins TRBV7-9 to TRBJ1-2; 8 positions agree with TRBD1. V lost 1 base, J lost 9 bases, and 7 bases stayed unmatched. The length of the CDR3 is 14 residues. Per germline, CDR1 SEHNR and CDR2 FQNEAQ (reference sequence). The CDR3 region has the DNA TGTGCCAGCAGCTTAGGGCAGGGGGCGCGAAGCTACACCTTC. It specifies CASSLGQGARSYTF.

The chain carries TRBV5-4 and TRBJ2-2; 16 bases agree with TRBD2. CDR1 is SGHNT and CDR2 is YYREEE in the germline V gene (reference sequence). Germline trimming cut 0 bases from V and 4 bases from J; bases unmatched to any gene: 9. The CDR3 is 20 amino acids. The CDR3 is CASSLGPGLAGGPTTGELFF. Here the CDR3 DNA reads TGTGCCAGCAGCTTGGGGCCGGGACTAGCGGGAGGGCCTACCACCGGGGAGCTGTTTTTT.

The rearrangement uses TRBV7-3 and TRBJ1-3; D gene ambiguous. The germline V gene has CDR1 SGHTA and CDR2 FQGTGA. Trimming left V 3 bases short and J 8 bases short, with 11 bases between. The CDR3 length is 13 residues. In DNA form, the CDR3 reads TGTGCCAGCAGCTTGTCGACCGGGGACACCATATATTTT. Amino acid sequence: CASSLSTGDTIYF. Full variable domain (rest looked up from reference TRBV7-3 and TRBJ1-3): GAGVSQTPSNKVTEKGKYVELRCDPISGHTALYWYRQSLGQGPEFLIYFQGTGAADDSGLPNDRFFAVRPEGSVSTLKIQRTERGDSAVYLCASSLSTGDTIYFGEGSWLTVV.

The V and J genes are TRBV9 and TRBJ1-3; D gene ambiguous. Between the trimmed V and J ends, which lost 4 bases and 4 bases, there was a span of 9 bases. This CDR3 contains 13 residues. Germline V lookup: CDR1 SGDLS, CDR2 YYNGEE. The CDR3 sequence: CASSPTGGNTIYF. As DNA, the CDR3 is TGTGCCAGCAGCCCGACCGGGGGAAACACCATATATTTT.

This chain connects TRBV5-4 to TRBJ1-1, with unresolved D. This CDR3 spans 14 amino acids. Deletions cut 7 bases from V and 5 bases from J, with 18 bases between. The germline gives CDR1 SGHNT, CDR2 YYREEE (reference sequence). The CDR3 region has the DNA TGTGCCAGCCTTCTGGCGGGGTCTCGGACTGAAGCTTTCTTT. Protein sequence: CASLLAGSRTEAFF. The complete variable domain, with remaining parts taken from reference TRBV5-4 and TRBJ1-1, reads ETGVTQSPTHLIKTRGQQVTLRCSSQSGHNTVSWYQQALGQGPQFIFQYYREEENGRGNFPPRFSGLQFPNYSSELNVNALELDDSALYLCASLLAGSRTEAFFGQGTRLTVV.

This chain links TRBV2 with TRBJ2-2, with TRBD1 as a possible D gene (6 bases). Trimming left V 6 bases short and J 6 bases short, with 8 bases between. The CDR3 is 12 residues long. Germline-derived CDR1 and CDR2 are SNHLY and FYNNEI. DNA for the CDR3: TGTGCCAGCAGAGGGGGAGCCGGGGAGCTGTTTTTT. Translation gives CASRGGAGELFF.

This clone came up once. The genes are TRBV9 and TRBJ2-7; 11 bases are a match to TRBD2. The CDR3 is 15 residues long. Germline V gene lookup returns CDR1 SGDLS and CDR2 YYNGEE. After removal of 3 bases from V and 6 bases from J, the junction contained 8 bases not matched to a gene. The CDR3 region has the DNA TGTGCCAGCAGCGGTCTCACTAGCGGGAGTGGCGAGCAGTACTTC. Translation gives CASSGLTSGSGEQYF.

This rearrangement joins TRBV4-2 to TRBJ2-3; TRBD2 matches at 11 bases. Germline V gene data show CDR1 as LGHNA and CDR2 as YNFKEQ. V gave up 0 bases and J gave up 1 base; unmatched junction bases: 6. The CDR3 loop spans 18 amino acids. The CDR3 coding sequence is TGTGCCAGCAGCCAAGAACTAGCGGGAGTAGCTGGCACAGATACGCAGTATTTT. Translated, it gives CASSQELAGVAGTDTQYF.

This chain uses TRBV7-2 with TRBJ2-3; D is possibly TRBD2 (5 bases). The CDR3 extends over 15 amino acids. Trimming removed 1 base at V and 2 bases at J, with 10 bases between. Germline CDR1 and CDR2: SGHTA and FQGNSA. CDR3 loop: CASSLGSGNTDTQYF. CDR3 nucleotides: TGTGCCAGCAGCTTAGGAAGCGGAAACACAGATACGCAGTATTTT.

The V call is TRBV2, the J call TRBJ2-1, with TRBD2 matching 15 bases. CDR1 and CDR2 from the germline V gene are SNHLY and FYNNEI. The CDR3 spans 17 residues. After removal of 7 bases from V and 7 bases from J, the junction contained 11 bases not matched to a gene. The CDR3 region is CASIPRTSGGASNEQFF. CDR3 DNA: TGTGCCAGCATTCCCCGGACTAGCGGGGGGGCCTCGAATGAGCAGTTCTTC.

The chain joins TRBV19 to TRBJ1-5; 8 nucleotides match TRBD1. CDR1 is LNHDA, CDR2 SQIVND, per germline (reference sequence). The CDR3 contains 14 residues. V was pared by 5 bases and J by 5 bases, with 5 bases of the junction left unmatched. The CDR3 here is CASSPDRGYQPQHF. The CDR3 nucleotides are TGTGCCAGTAGTCCTGACAGGGGTTATCAGCCCCAGCATTTT.

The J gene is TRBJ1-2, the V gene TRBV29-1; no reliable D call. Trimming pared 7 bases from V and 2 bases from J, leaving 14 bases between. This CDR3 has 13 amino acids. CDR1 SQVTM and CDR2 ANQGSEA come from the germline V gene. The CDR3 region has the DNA TGCAGCGAATCGACGGCGGGGAACTATGGCTACACCTTC. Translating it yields CSESTAGNYGYTF.

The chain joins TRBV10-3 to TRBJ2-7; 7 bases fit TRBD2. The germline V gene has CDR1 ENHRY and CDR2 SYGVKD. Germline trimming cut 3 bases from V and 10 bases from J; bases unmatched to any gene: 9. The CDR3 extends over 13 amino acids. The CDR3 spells CAISDRGESFQYF. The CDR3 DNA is TGTGCCATCAGTGACCGGGGGGAGAGTTTTCAGTACTTC.

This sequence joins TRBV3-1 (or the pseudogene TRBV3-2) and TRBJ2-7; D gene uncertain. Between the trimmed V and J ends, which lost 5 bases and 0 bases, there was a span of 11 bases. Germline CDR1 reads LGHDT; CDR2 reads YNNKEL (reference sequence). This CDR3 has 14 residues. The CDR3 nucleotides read TGTGCCAGCAGCGACTTCTCCTCCTCCTACGAGCAGTACTTC. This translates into CASSDFSSSYEQYF.

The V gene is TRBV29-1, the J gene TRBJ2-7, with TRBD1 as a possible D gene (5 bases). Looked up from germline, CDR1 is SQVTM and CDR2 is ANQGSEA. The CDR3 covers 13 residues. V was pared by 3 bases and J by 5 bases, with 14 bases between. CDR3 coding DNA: TGCAGCGTTGAGGACACCTTGACGCACGAGCAGTACTTC. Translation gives CSVEDTLTHEQYF.

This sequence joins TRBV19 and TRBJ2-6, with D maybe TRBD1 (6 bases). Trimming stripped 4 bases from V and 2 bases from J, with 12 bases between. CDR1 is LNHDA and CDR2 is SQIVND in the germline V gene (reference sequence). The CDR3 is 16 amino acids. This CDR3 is CASSSFEGAGANVLTF. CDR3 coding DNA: TGTGCCAGTAGTAGCTTCGAGGGGGCTGGGGCCAACGTCCTGACTTTC.

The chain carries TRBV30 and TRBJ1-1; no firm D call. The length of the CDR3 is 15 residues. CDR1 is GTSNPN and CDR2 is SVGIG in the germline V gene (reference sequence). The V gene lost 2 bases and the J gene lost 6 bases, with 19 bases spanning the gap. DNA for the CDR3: TGTGCCTGGAGTTCCCTTCACCATAAAGCTCCTGAAGCTTTCTTT. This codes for CAWSSLHHKAPEAFF.

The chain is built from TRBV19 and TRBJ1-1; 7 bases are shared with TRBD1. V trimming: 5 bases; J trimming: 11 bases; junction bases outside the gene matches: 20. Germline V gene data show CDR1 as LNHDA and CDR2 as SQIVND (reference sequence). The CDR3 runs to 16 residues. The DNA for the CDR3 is TGTGCCAGTAGTGAGAAGCACCACTCGACAGGGACGGTGGCTTTCTTT. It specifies CASSEKHHSTGTVAFF.

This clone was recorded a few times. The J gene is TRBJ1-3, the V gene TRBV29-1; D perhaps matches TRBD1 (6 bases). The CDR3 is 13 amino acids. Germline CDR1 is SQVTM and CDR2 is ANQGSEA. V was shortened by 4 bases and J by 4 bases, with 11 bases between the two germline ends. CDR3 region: CSVGWGRGNTIYF. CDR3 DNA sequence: TGCAGCGTTGGCTGGGGGCGAGGAAACACCATATATTTT.

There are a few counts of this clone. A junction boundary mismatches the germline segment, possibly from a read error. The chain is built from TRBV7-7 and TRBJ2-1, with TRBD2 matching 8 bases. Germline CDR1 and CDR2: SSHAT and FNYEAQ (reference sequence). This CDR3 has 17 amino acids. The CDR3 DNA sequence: TGTGCTAGCAGCTTGGTCCCCCTGACCGGGACGGGGGGGGAGCAGTTCTTC. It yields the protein CASSLVPLTGTGGEQFF.

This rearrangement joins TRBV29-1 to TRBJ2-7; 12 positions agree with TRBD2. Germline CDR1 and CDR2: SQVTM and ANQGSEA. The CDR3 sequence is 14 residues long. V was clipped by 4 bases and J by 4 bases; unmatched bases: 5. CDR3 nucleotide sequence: TGCAGCGTTGGTTTACTAGCGGGGGGATACGAGCAGTACTTC. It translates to CSVGLLAGGYEQYF.

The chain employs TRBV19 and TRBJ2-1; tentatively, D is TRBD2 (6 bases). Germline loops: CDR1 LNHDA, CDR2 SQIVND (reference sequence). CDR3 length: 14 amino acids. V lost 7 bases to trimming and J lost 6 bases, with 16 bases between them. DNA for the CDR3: TGTGCCAGTACCCTGGGGAGGATAAGCAATGAGCAGTTCTTC. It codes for CASTLGRISNEQFF.